The 6 T cell receptor beta chains presented below share a single source sample, sequenced in a study of regulatory T cells in long-lasting Graves disease. As for time point: newly diagnosed GD, antithyroid drugs for less than 3 months. PBMCs provided the RNA from which the TCR library was made. Building of the TCR beta libraries involved iRepertoire HTBI primers and Arm-PCR of CDR3 regions. One entry per CDR3 protein, called by TCRdb with MiXCR from the multiplex PCR reads. The data contain a few hundred thousand distinct CDR3 sequences, 15% to 20% of them singletons. These records were also assigned to another study, of T cells in Graves' hyperthyroidism and ophthalmopathy.

Material: peripheral blood mononuclear cells (PBMCs), obtained at new diagnosis, from a patient treated with antithyroid drugs. The receptors shown here come from a young woman with Graves disease.

Regarding this clonotype: A read error may produce the germline difference seen at one junction end. V is TRBV11-2 and J is TRBJ1-2, with unresolved D. Germline V gene data show CDR1 as SGHAT and CDR2 as FQNNGV. The CDR3 spans 15 residues. This chain's CDR3 is CASNLGFLHLYGYTF. The DNA for the CDR3 is TGTGCCAGCAACTTAGGGTTCCTACACCTCTATGGCTACACCTTC.

The table lists this clonotype with a few counts. V usage is TRBV29-1 and J usage is TRBJ2-5; TRBD2 matches 7 bases. Germline CDR1 is SQVTM and CDR2 is ANQGSEA. This CDR3 spans 14 amino acids. The J segment lost 2 bases and the V segment lost 3 bases, leaving 6 bases of the junction unmatched. This chain's CDR3 is CSVEPGLGQETQYF. For the CDR3, the DNA is TGCAGCGTTGAGCCCGGACTAGGGCAAGAGACCCAGTACTTC.

To note about this clonotype: This likely reflects a read error, since a far larger clone is one base away. The chain uses TRBV10-3 and TRBJ2-3; a possible D gene is TRBD1 (6 bases). This CDR3 region has 16 residues. The germline gives CDR1 ENHRY, CDR2 SYGVKD. The CDR3 is CASSALRGTGTDTQYF. The DNA of the CDR3 is TGTGCCAGCAGTGCCCTCAGGGGTACGGGCACAGATACGCAGTATTTT.

This clonotype was found many times. This rearrangement joins TRBV9 to TRBJ1-2; D is perhaps TRBD1 (5 bases). This CDR3 region has 14 residues. Trimming removed 1 base from V and 3 bases from J, with 10 bases in between. Germline V gives CDR1 SGDLS, CDR2 YYNGEE. CDR3 protein: CASSVRGTDYGYTF. The CDR3 bases are TGTGCCAGCAGCGTACGCGGGACGGACTATGGCTACACCTTC.

The sample holds many counts of this clonotype. The chain is built from TRBV6-1 and TRBJ1-2; D is unclear. The germline CDR1 and CDR2 sequences are MNHNS and SASEGT. Trimming removed 4 bases at V and 7 bases at J, with 10 bases between. This CDR3 spans 12 amino acids. For the CDR3, the DNA is TGTGCCAGCAGTGCGGGCTCCCGTGGCTACACCTTC. It is translated as CASSAGSRGYTF.

The chain employs TRBV28 and TRBJ1-1; D gene ambiguous. CDR3 length: 16 amino acids. Looked up from germline, CDR1 is MDHEN and CDR2 is SYDVKM. Trimming cost V 7 bases and J 8 bases, with 26 bases left between them. The CDR3 nucleotides read TGTGCCAGCACCCCTTCCTACACAGAGGCGAAACTCGAAGCTTTCTTT. It is translated as CASTPSYTEAKLEAFF.